A selection of T cell receptor beta chains follows, all from one sample in a study of read filtering for tumor transcriptome and immune sequencing. TCRdb independently ran MiXCR on the reads; one entry per CDR3 protein. Here the sample spans more than 100,000 distinct CDR3 sequences, 13% being singletons. The specimen sequenced was a population of CD138-negative cells sorted from bone marrow. Source of these receptors: a donor older than 35 with multiple myeloma. Each CDR3 is given with its conserved first and last residue. D genes are given only for firm matches. Expanded clones get a size class; other rows say once, few or many, or leave the size out.

clone size	D gene	J gene	V gene	CDR3 DNA	CDR3 protein
few	-	TRBJ1-5	TRBV30	TGTGCCGCTGGTAGGGAAGGCCAGCCCCAGCATTTT	CAAGREGQPQHF
many	-	TRBJ2-3	TRBV11-3	TGTGCCAGCAGCTTAGGGCGGGCAAGCTACACAGATACGCAGTATTTT	CASSLGRASYTDTQYF
-	-	TRBJ2-3	TRBV2	TGTGCCAGCGGAAGCAGCTACACAGATACGCAGTATTTT	CASGSSYTDTQYF
many	-	TRBJ2-7	TRBV6-6	TGTGCCAGCAAGGAGAGGCGCCACTCCTACGAGCAGTACTTC	CASKERRHSYEQYF
many	-	TRBJ2-1	TRBV29-1	TGCAGCGTTGAATTGGGGTCCCGCTACAATGAGCAGTTCTTC	CSVELGSRYNEQFF
many	-	TRBJ1-2	TRBV24-1	TGTGCCACCGGAACTGCCCGAACGGGGCAACGAAACTATGGCTACACCTTC	CATGTARTGQRNYGYTF
many	TRBD2	TRBJ2-3	TRBV20-1	TGCAGTGCTGAGACTAGCGGGGTCACAGATACGCAGTATTTT	CSAETSGVTDTQYF
-	-	TRBJ2-7	TRBV29-1	TGCAGCGTAACGAGGACTGGGAGCTCCTACGAGCAGTACTTC	CSVTRTGSSYEQYF
many	-	TRBJ2-5	TRBV27	TGTGCCAGCAGTTTCAGGGGAGCCTATGAGACCCAGTACTTC	CASSFRGAYETQYF
many	TRBD2	TRBJ2-7	TRBV20-1	TGCAGTGCTAGACCCCCAGCGGGGTTCTCCTACGAGCAGTACTTC	CSARPPAGFSYEQYF
-	TRBD1	TRBJ2-7	TRBV7-2	TGTGCCAGTCGGACAGGTGATTTGTACGAGCAGTACTTC	CASRTGDLYEQYF
-	-	TRBJ2-7	TRBV4-2	TGTGCCAGCAGCCCGCCCGAGGGCTCCTCCTACGAGCAGTACTTC	CASSPPEGSSYEQYF
-	TRBD2	TRBJ2-2	TRBV5-1	TGCGCCAGCAGCGGGCCGATGCTAGCGGGGACCGGGGAGCTGTTTTTT	CASSGPMLAGTGELFF
few	-	TRBJ1-4	TRBV20-1	TGCAGTGCTAGTCCTGGGACCGCGAGGGGGTGGATGTTTTTT	CSASPGTARGWMFF
-	TRBD2	TRBJ2-1	TRBV5-6	TGTGCCAGCAGACGCCCCAGAGCTAGCGGTAACAATGAGCAGTTCTTC	CASRRPRASGNNEQFF
many	-	TRBJ1-5	TRBV20-1	TGCAGTGCTAGAGACCCCTCGGTCAATCAGCCCCAGCATTTT	CSARDPSVNQPQHF
many	-	TRBJ2-1	TRBV6-6	TGTGCCAGCAGTATCGGGACCTCATACAATGAGCAGTTCTTC	CASSIGTSYNEQFF
many	-	TRBJ2-1	TRBV30	TGTGCCTGGAGTGCCGGGCGTAGCTACAATGAGCAGTTCTTC	CAWSAGRSYNEQFF
many	-	TRBJ1-2	TRBV29-1	TGCAGCGTTGGGCCGGGACCAAACTATGGCTACACCTTC	CSVGPGPNYGYTF
many	TRBD1	TRBJ2-7	TRBV27	TGTGCCAGCAGTGTAAAAGGGACAGCTACCGAGCAGTACTTC	CASSVKGTATEQYF
many	-	TRBJ2-1	TRBV20-1	TGCAGTGTGTGGGACCTCTACAATGAGCAGTTCTTC	CSVWDLYNEQFF
-	TRBD1	TRBJ2-6	TRBV29-1	TGCAGCGTACTCACACGGTCGGGACAGGGGGCGAGGGGGGCCAACGTCCTGACTTTC	CSVLTRSGQGARGANVLTF
many	TRBD2	TRBJ2-3	TRBV7-2	TGTGCCAGCAGCTTAGCGGGACTAACGGCAGATACGCAGTATTTT	CASSLAGLTADTQYF
many	-	TRBJ1-5	TRBV5-1	TGCGCCAGCAGCTTGGCAGGGTCTAGCAATCAGCCCCAGCATTTT	CASSLAGSSNQPQHF
-	-	TRBJ2-7	TRBV7-2	TGTGCCAGCAGCCACGGGGGCGGGAGTAAACTCTACGAGCAGTACTTC	CASSHGGGSKLYEQYF
many	TRBD2	TRBJ2-1	TRBV7-3	TGTGCCAGCAGCTATCTCGGGCGGGAGTTTGCCAATGAGCAGTTCTTC	CASSYLGREFANEQFF
many	-	TRBJ2-7	TRBV6-2/TRBV6-3	TGTGCCAGCGAGGAGCCAGCAAGTTACGAGCAGTACTTC	CASEEPASYEQYF
many	-	TRBJ1-2	TRBV12-3/TRBV12-4	TGTGCCAGCAGCCCTAGTTGGGGACCCGCCGGTCTCTCTAACTATGGCTACACCTTC	CASSPSWGPAGLSNYGYTF
few	-	TRBJ2-3	TRBV27	TGTGCCAGCAGTTTAGCAAGCACAGTTACGCAGTATTTT	CASSLASTVTQYF
-	TRBD1	TRBJ2-1	TRBV6-6	TGTGCCAGCACCCCGGTGGAGGGACAGGTCAACAATGAGCAGTTCTTC	CASTPVEGQVNNEQFF
-	-	TRBJ2-7	TRBV7-8	TGTGCCAGCAGCTTAGGGGGAGCTGCGGCCAAATTGGAGCAGTACTTC	CASSLGGAAAKLEQYF
many	-	TRBJ2-7	TRBV7-4	TGTGCCAGCAGCTTCCGGGACACGTATTCCTACGAGCAGTACTTC	CASSFRDTYSYEQYF
-	TRBD1	TRBJ1-5	TRBV7-2	TGTGCCAGCAGCTTGACTCCGGGACAGACGCAGCCCCAGCATTTT	CASSLTPGQTQPQHF
-	TRBD1	TRBJ2-3	TRBV9	TGTGCCAGCAGCGTTGGGACAGCTCACACAGATACGCAGTATTTT	CASSVGTAHTDTQYF
many	-	TRBJ2-5	TRBV15	TGTGCCACCAGCAGCGAGAGAGGAGTCGAGACCCAGTACTTC	CATSSERGVETQYF
many	-	TRBJ1-6	TRBV7-9	TGTGCCAGCAGCCCCATGGACTTTTCACCCCTCCACTTT	CASSPMDFSPLHF
many	-	TRBJ1-6	TRBV5-1	TGCGCCAGCAGCTTGGCCCCGACTGGGGGGCGGATGAATTCACCCCTCCACTTT	CASSLAPTGGRMNSPLHF
many	TRBD2	TRBJ2-7	TRBV10-3	TGTGCCATCAGTCCTAGCGGGGGCTACGAGCAGTACTTC	CAISPSGGYEQYF
many	-	TRBJ1-1	TRBV5-4	TGTGCCAGCAGCCTGAGAGGGGCTAATGAAGCTTTCTTT	CASSLRGANEAFF
few	-	TRBJ2-3	TRBV6-6	TGTGCCAGCTTTGAAAGGACTGGGGCAGATACGCAGTATTTT	CASFERTGADTQYF